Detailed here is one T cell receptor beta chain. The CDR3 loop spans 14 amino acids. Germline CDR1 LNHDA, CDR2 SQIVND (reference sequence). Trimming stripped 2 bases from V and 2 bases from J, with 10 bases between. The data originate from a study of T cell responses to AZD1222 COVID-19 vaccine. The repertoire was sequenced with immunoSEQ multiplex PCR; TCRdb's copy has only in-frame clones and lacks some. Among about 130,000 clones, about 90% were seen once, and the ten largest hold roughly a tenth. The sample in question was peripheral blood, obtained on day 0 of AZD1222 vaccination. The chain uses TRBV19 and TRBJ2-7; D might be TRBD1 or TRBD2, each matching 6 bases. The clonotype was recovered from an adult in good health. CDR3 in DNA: TGTGCCAGTAGTATAAGGGGGGATACCTACGAGCAGTACTTC. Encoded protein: CASSIRGDTYEQYF.